This T cell receptor (beta chain) was captured in a study of blood T cell repertoires in COVID-19. V lost 5 bases to trimming and J lost 3 bases, with 11 bases between them. Germline CDR1 and CDR2: LNHDA and SQIVND (reference sequence). This CDR3 contains 13 residues. Sequencing used immunoSEQ multiplex PCR; TCRdb keeps in-frame clones, though not all of them. This table holds approximately 80,000 clones, 88% found once. J is TRBJ2-7 and V is TRBV19, with D possibly TRBD2 on 6 matching bases. Sequenced: peripheral blood. The sequence was obtained from a human donor in a cohort sampled during active COVID-19. The DNA for the CDR3 is TGTGCCAGTAGTGTCAGACTAGTCTACGAGCAGTACTTC. The encoded protein is CASSVRLVYEQYF.